One and the same sample provided the 14 T cell receptor beta chains below, sequenced in a study of PD-1 blockade in classical Hodgkin lymphoma. Each patient experienced a relapse that followed autologous stem cell transplantation, and brentuximab vedotin exposure varied. Produced via immunoSEQ multiplex PCR; TCRdb's table is partial and in-frame only. The sample shows about 50,000 clones, around 75% of them seen only once. The sample consisted of peripheral blood mononuclear cells (PBMCs), taken before the second cycle of nivolumab. The receptors derive from a human donor with classical Hodgkin lymphoma.

The rearrangement uses TRBV6-5 and TRBJ1-3; D is uncertain. There are 16 residues in the CDR3. Germline V gene lookup returns CDR1 MNHEY and CDR2 SVGAGI. V was pared by 4 bases and J by 0 bases, with 13 bases between. Here the CDR3 DNA reads TGTGCCAGCAGTTCGTTGACTTCCCGCTCTGGAAACACCATATATTTT. Its translation: CASSSLTSRSGNTIYF.

This chain joins TRBV7-2 and TRBJ2-7; D perhaps matches TRBD1 (6 bases). Trimming took off 5 bases at V and 4 bases at J, with 15 bases between the two ends. The length of the CDR3 is 14 residues. Germline CDR1 and CDR2: SGHTA and FQGNSA. CDR3 sequence (DNA): TGTGCCAGCAGCCACCCGGGACACGATTACGAGCAGTACTTC. This encodes CASSHPGHDYEQYF. Full variable domain (rest looked up from reference TRBV7-2 and TRBJ2-7): GAGVSQSPSNKVTEKGKDVELRCDPISGHTALYWYRQSLGQGLEFLIYFQGNSAPDKSGLPSDRFSAERTGGSVSTLTIQRTQQEDSAVYLCASSHPGHDYEQYFGPGTRLTVT.

V is TRBV7-3 and J is TRBJ2-7; 8 nucleotides match TRBD1. The CDR3 consists of 14 residues. V was pared by 2 bases and J by 5 bases, with 5 bases of the junction left unmatched. Germline-derived CDR1 and CDR2 are SGHTA and FQGTGA. CDR3 sequence: CASSLGGQGHEQYF. The CDR3, as DNA: TGTGCCAGCAGCTTAGGTGGACAGGGCCACGAGCAGTACTTC.

The J gene is TRBJ2-7, the V gene TRBV4-1; 7 nucleotides match TRBD2. Germline V gives CDR1 MGHRA, CDR2 YSYEKL. This CDR3 spans 15 amino acids. Trimming cost V 0 bases and J 7 bases; bases outside gene matches: 9. The chain's CDR3 is CASSQDRDYWGEQYF. CDR3 sequence (DNA): TGCGCCAGCAGCCAAGACCGGGACTACTGGGGAGAGCAGTACTTC.

The chain has TRBV30 and TRBJ2-5; D might be TRBD2 (5 bases). This CDR3 spans 14 amino acids. V was trimmed by 0 bases and J by 4 bases, leaving 12 bases between them. CDR1 and CDR2 from the germline V gene are GTSNPN and SVGIG (reference sequence). In nucleotides, the CDR3 is TGTGCCTGGAGTGTTTGGCCGGGAAGAGAGACCCAGTACTTC. Amino acid sequence: CAWSVWPGRETQYF.

The CDR3 bases are TGTGCCAGCAGTTTTCAGAATAGCAATCAGCCCCAGCATTTT. Translated: CASSFQNSNQPQHF. The chain couples TRBV6-5 to TRBJ1-5; no clear D gene. Germline-derived CDR1 and CDR2 are MNHEY and SVGAGI. Trimming left V 4 bases short and J 0 bases short, with 7 bases between. This CDR3 is built from 14 residues.

The chain combines TRBV29-1 with TRBJ2-5, with TRBD1 as a possible D gene (6 bases). CDR1 SQVTM and CDR2 ANQGSEA come from the germline V gene. CDR3 length equals 11 residues. V lost 4 bases and J lost 4, with 7 bases in between. In DNA form, the CDR3 reads TGCAGCGTTGTCAGGGGAGAGACCCAGTACTTC. Translated: CSVVRGETQYF. The full variable domain, its missing parts supplied by reference TRBV29-1 and TRBJ2-5, is SAVISQKPSRDICQRGTSLTIQCQVDSQVTMMFWYRQQPGQSLTLIATANQGSEATYESGFVIDKFPISRPNLTFSTLTVSNMSPEDSSIYLCSVVRGETQYFGPGTRLLVL.

Written as DNA, the CDR3 is TGTGCCAGCAGCCCCCCTCTAGACCTCAGGGAGACCCAGTACTTC. Amino acid sequence: CASSPPLDLRETQYF. This rearrangement joins TRBV11-2 to TRBJ2-5; D gene unclear. Germline CDR1 and CDR2: SGHAT and FQNNGV. This CDR3 is 15 amino acids long. V lost 5 bases and J 5 bases, leaving 18 bases between the germline ends.

This clone appeared a single time. The chain has TRBV7-2 and TRBJ2-1; 13 bases are shared with TRBD2. The germline gives CDR1 SGHTA, CDR2 FQGNSA. This CDR3 has 15 amino acids. The ends lost 5 bases at V and 7 bases at J; junction bases unmatched: 5. This CDR3 reads CASSPGLAGINEQFF. Here the CDR3 DNA reads TGTGCCAGCAGCCCGGGACTAGCGGGAATAAATGAGCAGTTCTTC.

The chain uses TRBV6-5 and TRBJ1-5; D gene unclear. The CDR3 is 14 amino acids. V gave up 5 bases and J gave up 4 bases, with 12 bases separating them. CDR1 is MNHEY and CDR2 is SVGAGI in the germline V gene. The CDR3 is CASSLRHDNQPQHF. The DNA for the CDR3 is TGTGCCAGCAGTCTCCGACACGATAATCAGCCCCAGCATTTT.

This clone was counted a few times. The chain recombines TRBV6-5 with TRBJ1-1; tentative D call: TRBD1 (5 bases). Trimming removed 5 bases from V and 0 bases from J, with 7 bases in between. The V gene's germline CDR1 is MNHEY and CDR2 SVGAGI. The length of the CDR3 is 13 residues. In DNA, the CDR3 is TGTGCCAGCAGTAACAGGATGAACACTGAAGCTTTCTTT. Protein: CASSNRMNTEAFF.

This clone came up a few times. The rearrangement joins TRBV14 to TRBJ1-2, with D uncertain. From germline, CDR1 is SGHDN and CDR2 FVKESK. The CDR3 is 20 amino acids. With 0 bases removed from V and 5 bases from J, the gap between germline ends came to 28 bases. The CDR3 loop is CASSQDLLGRLIRFRYGYTF. In DNA, the CDR3 is TGTGCCAGCAGCCAAGATCTACTTGGGCGATTGATTCGATTCAGATATGGCTACACCTTC.

The chain recombines TRBV2 with TRBJ2-3; D not resolved. Germline-derived CDR1 and CDR2 are SNHLY and FYNNEI. V lost 2 bases and J lost 3, with 3 bases in between. The CDR3 consists of 12 residues. Here the CDR3 reads CASSELTDTQYF. CDR3 nucleotides: TGTGCCAGCAGTGAATTGACAGATACGCAGTATTTT.

The V and J genes are TRBV28 and TRBJ1-1; D call uncertain. V was clipped by 3 bases and J by 5 bases, with 16 bases between them. Per germline, CDR1 MDHEN and CDR2 SYDVKM. This CDR3 has 15 amino acids. CDR3 sequence: CASSLPGLDGTEAFF. The CDR3 DNA reads TGTGCCAGCAGTTTGCCTGGCCTTGACGGAACTGAAGCTTTCTTT. Supplemented by reference TRBV28 and TRBJ1-1, the full variable domain reads DVKVTQSSRYLVKRTGEKVFLECVQDMDHENMFWYRQDPGLGLRLIYFSYDVKMKEKGDIPEGYSVSREKKERFSLILESASTNQTSMYLCASSLPGLDGTEAFFGQGTRLTVV.